Below are 28 T cell receptor beta chains sequenced from a single sample in a study of cytomegalovirus exposure and HLA in healthy donors. PCR primers comprised 60 Vbeta and 13 Jbeta primers. Repertoires were generated with immunoSEQ multiplex PCR, while TCRdb's copy carries only in-frame clones and drops some. The sample records about 140,000 clones, around 85% being singletons. The specimen sequenced was PBMCs. The receptors were gathered from a woman aged 45 to 65 in good health and CMV-seropositive.

This chain uses TRBV29-1 with TRBJ2-2; D is perhaps TRBD1 (6 bases). With 5 bases removed from V and 5 bases from J, the gap between germline ends came to 15 bases. CDR1 and CDR2 from the germline V gene are SQVTM and ANQGSEA. This CDR3 is 14 amino acids long. CDR3 region: CSVLGQGRTGELFF. CDR3 nucleotide sequence: TGCAGCGTTCTAGGGCAGGGGCGGACCGGGGAGCTGTTTTTT.

A note on this clone: Other nucleotide sequences from this sample produce the same CDR3. The chain employs TRBV7-9 and TRBJ2-1, with 7 bases matching TRBD1. Germline V gene lookup returns CDR1 SEHNR and CDR2 FQNEAQ (reference sequence). The CDR3 runs to 14 residues. V was pared by 6 bases and J by 3 bases, with 5 bases of the junction left unmatched. CDR3 amino acids: CASRPTGVYNEQFF. Written as DNA, the CDR3 is TGTGCCAGCAGACCCACAGGGGTCTACAATGAGCAGTTCTTC. The variable domain in full, with the rest retrieved from reference TRBV7-9 and TRBJ2-1, is DTGVSQNPRHKITKRGQNVTFRCDPISEHNRLYWYRQTLGQGPEFLTYFQNEAQLEKSRLLSDRFSAERPKGSFSTLEIQRTEQGDSAMYLCASRPTGVYNEQFFGPGTRLTVL.

The table lists this clone with a count of one. The chain's CDR3 is CASTGQGANQPQHF. The CDR3 bases are TGTGCCAGCACAGGACAGGGGGCTAATCAGCCCCAGCATTTT. The rearrangement uses TRBV2 and TRBJ1-5, with 11 bases matching TRBD1. The germline gives CDR1 SNHLY, CDR2 FYNNEI. V gave up 7 bases and J gave up 4 bases; unmatched junction bases: 3. The CDR3 has 14 residues.

CDR3 sequence reads: CASSLEQGSGANVLTF. Written as DNA, the CDR3 is TGTGCCAGCAGCTTAGAACAGGGCTCTGGGGCCAACGTCCTGACTTTC. J is TRBJ2-6 and V is TRBV7-9; possibly TRBD1 for D (6 bases). This CDR3 has 16 residues. Looked up from germline, CDR1 is SEHNR and CDR2 is FQNEAQ (reference sequence). With 1 base removed from V and 0 bases from J, the gap between germline ends came to 7 bases.

This rearrangement joins TRBV18 to TRBJ1-1, with D uncertain. Germline V gene sequence: CDR1 KGHSH, CDR2 LQKENI. Trimming removed 4 bases at V and 2 bases at J, with 14 bases between. The CDR3 runs to 15 residues. CDR3 protein: CASSLGLNGNTEAFF. For the CDR3, the DNA is TGTGCCAGCTCACTTGGACTCAACGGTAACACTGAAGCTTTCTTT.

The chain joins TRBV7-2 to TRBJ2-2, with TRBD1 matching 10 bases. The length of the CDR3 is 16 residues. CDR1 and CDR2 (germline): SGHTA, FQGNSA. J lost 2 bases, V lost 4 bases, and 4 bases had no gene match. CDR3 nucleotides: TGTGCCAGCAGCTCCAGACAGGGGGCTAACACCGGGGAGCTGTTTTTT. Protein product: CASSSRQGANTGELFF.

V usage is TRBV4-1 and J usage is TRBJ2-5; the D gene is possibly TRBD2 (5 bases). This CDR3 is built from 15 residues. Trimming took off 4 bases at V and 5 bases at J, with 17 bases between the two ends. The germline gives CDR1 MGHRA, CDR2 YSYEKL. CDR3 nucleotide sequence: TGCGCCAGCAGCCGGACTCACCCCACCGAGGAGACCCAGTACTTC. Residues: CASSRTHPTEETQYF.

The rearrangement links TRBV30 to TRBJ1-1; no firm D call. The V end was cut by 0 bases, the J end by 6 bases, with 5 bases between. CDR1 and CDR2 from the germline V gene are GTSNPN and SVGIG (reference sequence). The CDR3 is made up of 11 amino acids. The CDR3: CAWSVGPEAFF. The CDR3 nucleotides are TGTGCCTGGAGTGTCGGTCCTGAAGCTTTCTTT.

The chain is built from TRBV7-2 and TRBJ2-1; TRBD2 aligns across 10 bases. The CDR3 is 15 amino acids. CDR1 is SGHTA, CDR2 FQGNSA, per germline. The J segment lost 9 bases and the V segment lost 1 base, leaving 6 bases of the junction unmatched. For the CDR3, the DNA is TGTGCCAGCAGCTTAGAGAGGTTAGCGGGGGGTGAGCAGTTCTTC. Protein sequence: CASSLERLAGGEQFF.

This clone occurred once. The V gene is TRBV2, the J gene TRBJ2-7; a weak D match, TRBD2 (5 bases). This CDR3 is built from 15 residues. Germline CDR1 SNHLY, CDR2 FYNNEI. Trimming pared 4 bases from V and 0 bases from J, leaving 13 bases between. CDR3: CASSVRPDSSYEQYF. CDR3 sequence (DNA): TGTGCCAGCAGTGTGCGGCCGGACTCCTCCTACGAGCAGTACTTC. The whole variable domain, filled in from reference TRBV2 and TRBJ2-7, reads EPEVTQTPSHQVTQMGQEVILRCVPISNHLYFYWYRQILGQKVEFLVSFYNNEISEKSEIFDDQFSVERPDGSNFTLKIRSTKLEDSAMYFCASSVRPDSSYEQYFGPGTRLTVT.

In this sample, this clone turned up many times. This chain links TRBV4-2 with TRBJ2-6; tentatively, D is TRBD1 (5 bases). In germline, CDR1 is LGHNA, CDR2 YNFKEQ. The CDR3 loop spans 16 amino acids. Trimming stripped 0 bases from V and 2 bases from J, with 8 bases between. The CDR3 spells CASSQDQGTGANVLTF. The CDR3 DNA reads TGTGCCAGCAGCCAAGATCAGGGAACTGGGGCCAACGTCCTGACTTTC.

This clone is a singleton in its sample. The chain combines TRBV11-3 with TRBJ2-7; 8 nucleotides agree with TRBD2. V lost 5 bases to trimming and J lost 5 bases; unmatched junction nucleotides: 11. The germline CDR1 and CDR2 sequences are SGHNT and YENEEA. The CDR3 contains 15 residues. The CDR3 sequence: CASSLGLRGADEQYF. In DNA form, the CDR3 reads TGTGCCAGCAGCCTGGGGCTGCGGGGGGCGGACGAGCAGTACTTC.

The chain has TRBV29-1 and TRBJ2-2, with D possibly being TRBD2 (5 bases). V was trimmed by 7 bases and J by 0 bases, leaving 9 bases between them. The germline V gene has CDR1 SQVTM and CDR2 ANQGSEA. The CDR3 covers 13 residues. The CDR3 bases are TGCAGCGCCGCGGACTCGAACACCGGGGAGCTGTTTTTT. Translating gives CSAADSNTGELFF.

The chain recombines TRBV16 with TRBJ1-6; D is unresolved. The CDR3 has 14 residues. Germline CDR1 reads KGHSY; CDR2 reads FQNENV. The germline V and J ends were trimmed by 4 bases and 5 bases, with 9 bases remaining between them. CDR3 sequence (DNA): TGTGCCAGCAGCCGTCAGAGGAATAATTCACCCCTCCACTTT. This sequence encodes CASSRQRNNSPLHF.

This rearrangement joins TRBV28 to TRBJ2-1; D gene ambiguous. CDR1 is MDHEN, CDR2 SYDVKM, per germline. V was clipped by 5 bases and J by 8 bases, with 7 bases between them. The CDR3 has 11 residues. CDR3 sequence reads: CASSNQDEQFF. The DNA for the CDR3 is TGTGCCAGCAGTAACCAGGATGAGCAGTTCTTC.

The chain couples TRBV7-6 to TRBJ2-1, with 11 positions matching TRBD2. V lost 5 bases, J lost 9 bases, and 9 bases stayed unmatched. The CDR3 has 15 residues. The germline V gene encodes CDR1 SGHVS and CDR2 FNYEAQ. CDR3 residues: CASSTASGGRSEQFF. The CDR3 coding sequence is TGTGCCAGCAGCACCGCTAGCGGGGGGCGTAGTGAGCAGTTCTTC.

The rearrangement links TRBV5-5 to TRBJ2-2; D uncertain. Trimming shortened V by 1 base and J by 1 base, and 8 bases separated the two germline ends. Germline loops: CDR1 SGHKS, CDR2 YYEKEE (reference sequence). The CDR3 is made up of 15 amino acids. The CDR3 reads CASSLYPGNTGELFF. Here the CDR3 DNA reads TGTGCCAGCAGCTTGTACCCAGGGAACACCGGGGAGCTGTTTTTT.

This clone was counted once. V usage is TRBV9 and J usage is TRBJ2-3; D might be TRBD2 (6 bases). The CDR3 length is 14 residues. Trimming pared 5 bases from V and 5 bases from J, leaving 15 bases between. Germline V lookup: CDR1 SGDLS, CDR2 YYNGEE. The chain's CDR3 is CASSLAPLGDTQYF. The CDR3 region has the DNA TGTGCCAGCAGTCTAGCGCCATTGGGAGATACGCAGTATTTT.

The V call is TRBV7-2, the J call TRBJ1-5; D unresolved. V was trimmed by 1 base and J by 3 bases, leaving 10 bases between them. The CDR3 has 15 residues. Germline CDR1 is SGHTA and CDR2 is FQGNSA. The CDR3 spells CASSLGIQVNQPQHF. In DNA, the CDR3 is TGTGCCAGCAGCTTAGGGATCCAGGTCAATCAGCCCCAGCATTTT.

The chain couples TRBV7-2 to TRBJ1-1, with a tentative D call TRBD1 (5 bases). CDR1 is SGHTA and CDR2 is FQGNSA in the germline V gene. V was shortened by 1 base and J by 0 bases, with 12 bases between the two germline ends. The CDR3 is made up of 16 amino acids. The CDR3 sequence: CASSLVPGPMNTEAFF. The CDR3 nucleotides read TGTGCCAGCAGCTTAGTACCAGGGCCGATGAACACTGAAGCTTTCTTT.

This clone showed up just a few times. CDR3 DNA sequence: TGTGCCAGCAGCCAAGGGCGTGTAGGCGGGGGGGCCCCAGAGACCCAGTACTTC. It codes for CASSQGRVGGGAPETQYF. The J gene is TRBJ2-5, the V gene TRBV4-2, with TRBD2 matching 9 bases. Trimming took 1 base from V and 4 from J; bases not matched to a gene: 13. CDR3 length: 18 residues. The germline V gene has CDR1 LGHNA and CDR2 YNFKEQ.

This chain connects TRBV4-1 to TRBJ2-2, with 12 bases aligning to TRBD2. Trimming cost V 4 bases and J 8 bases; bases outside gene matches: 2. The CDR3 covers 14 residues. Germline values: CDR1 MGHRA, CDR2 YSYEKL. Written as DNA, the CDR3 is TGCGCCAGCAGCCTAGGGACTAGCGGGGGGGAGCTGTTTTTT. Translation gives CASSLGTSGGELFF.

This sequence joins TRBV6-1 and TRBJ2-3; D is unresolved. V was clipped by 1 base and J by 3 bases, with 5 bases between them. Germline-derived CDR1 and CDR2 are MNHNS and SASEGT. This CDR3 has 13 residues. The CDR3: CASSEEETDTQYF. The CDR3 DNA reads TGTGCCAGCAGTGAAGAAGAGACAGATACGCAGTATTTT.

The CDR3 sequence is CASRPNSGGNTDTQYF. Here the CDR3 DNA reads TGTGCCAGCAGGCCAAATAGCGGGGGGAACACAGATACGCAGTATTTT. The chain carries TRBV4-2 and TRBJ2-3, with TRBD2 matching over 10 bases. The CDR3 is 16 amino acids. Per the germline V gene, CDR1 is LGHNA and CDR2 is YNFKEQ. Unmatched junction bases numbered 8, after V lost 6 bases and J lost 2 bases.

The chain combines TRBV28 with TRBJ1-5; a weak D match, TRBD1 (6 bases). Trimming left V 3 bases short and J 7 bases short, with 13 bases between. The CDR3 totals 14 residues. CDR1 is MDHEN, CDR2 SYDVKM, per germline. The CDR3 DNA follows: TGTGCCAGCAGTTTTGGGGGGGCAGGACAGCCCCAGCATTTT. This translates into CASSFGGAGQPQHF.

The J gene is TRBJ1-1, the V gene TRBV6-1; possible D gene TRBD1, 5 bases. The CDR3 covers 15 residues. V was cut by 0 bases and J by 1 base, with 9 bases left in between. CDR1 and CDR2 (germline): MNHNS, SASEGT. The CDR3 coding sequence is TGTGCCAGCAGTGAAGCCCCCAGGGAGAACACTGAAGCTTTCTTT. It codes for CASSEAPRENTEAFF.

The rearrangement uses TRBV27 and TRBJ1-6; the D gene is possibly TRBD1 (5 bases). The germline gives CDR1 MNHEY, CDR2 SMNVEV (reference sequence). CDR3 length: 14 amino acids. Trimming pared 1 base from V and 10 bases from J, leaving 11 bases between. CDR3 region: CASSLFQGMSPLHF. The CDR3 DNA reads as TGTGCCAGCAGTTTATTCCAGGGCATGTCACCCCTCCACTTT.

This chain uses TRBV6-5 with TRBJ1-2; D is perhaps TRBD1 (6 bases). The germline gives CDR1 MNHEY, CDR2 SVGAGI. V lost 0 bases to trimming and J lost 7 bases, with 9 bases between them. The CDR3 has 13 residues. CDR3 nucleotide sequence: TGTGCCAGCAGTTACTCGAACAGGGCTGGCTACACCTTC. It is translated as CASSYSNRAGYTF.